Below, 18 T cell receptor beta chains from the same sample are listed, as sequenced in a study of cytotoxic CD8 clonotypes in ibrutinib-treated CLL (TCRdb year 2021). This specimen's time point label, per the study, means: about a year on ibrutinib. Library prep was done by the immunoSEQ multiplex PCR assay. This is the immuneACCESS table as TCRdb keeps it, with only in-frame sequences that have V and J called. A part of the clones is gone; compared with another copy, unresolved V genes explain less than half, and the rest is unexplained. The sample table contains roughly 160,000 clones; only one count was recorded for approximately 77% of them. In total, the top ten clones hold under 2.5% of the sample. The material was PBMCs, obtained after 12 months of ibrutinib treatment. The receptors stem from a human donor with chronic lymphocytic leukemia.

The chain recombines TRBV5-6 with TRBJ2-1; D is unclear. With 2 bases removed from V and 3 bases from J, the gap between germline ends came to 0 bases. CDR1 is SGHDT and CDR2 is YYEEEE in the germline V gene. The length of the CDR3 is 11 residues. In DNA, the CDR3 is TGTGCCAGCAGCTTCTACAATGAGCAGTTCTTC. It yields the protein CASSFYNEQFF.

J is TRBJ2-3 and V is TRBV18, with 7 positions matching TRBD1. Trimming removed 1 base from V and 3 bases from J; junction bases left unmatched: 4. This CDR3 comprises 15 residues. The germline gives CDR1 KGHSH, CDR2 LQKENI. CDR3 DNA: TGTGCCAGCTCACCACGGACAGGTATAACAGATACGCAGTATTTT. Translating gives CASSPRTGITDTQYF.

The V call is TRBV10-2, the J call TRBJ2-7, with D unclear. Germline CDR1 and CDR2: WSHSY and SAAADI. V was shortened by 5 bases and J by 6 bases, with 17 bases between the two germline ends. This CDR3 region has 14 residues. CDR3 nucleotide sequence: TGCGCCAGCAGTCTCAACTCAGACTTCACCGAGCAGTACTTC. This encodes CASSLNSDFTEQYF.

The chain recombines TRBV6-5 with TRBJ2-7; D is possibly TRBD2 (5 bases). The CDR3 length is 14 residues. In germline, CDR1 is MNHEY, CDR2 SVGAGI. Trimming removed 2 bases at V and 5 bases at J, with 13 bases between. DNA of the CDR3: TGTGCCAGCAGTTACGGTACGGGAAGACACGAGCAGTACTTC. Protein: CASSYGTGRHEQYF.

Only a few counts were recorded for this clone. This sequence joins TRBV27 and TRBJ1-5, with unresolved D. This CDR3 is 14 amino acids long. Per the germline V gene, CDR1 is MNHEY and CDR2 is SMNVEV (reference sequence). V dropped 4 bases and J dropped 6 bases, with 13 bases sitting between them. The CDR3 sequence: CASSYRSPGQPQHF. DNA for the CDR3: TGTGCCAGCAGTTATCGTTCTCCCGGTCAGCCCCAGCATTTT.

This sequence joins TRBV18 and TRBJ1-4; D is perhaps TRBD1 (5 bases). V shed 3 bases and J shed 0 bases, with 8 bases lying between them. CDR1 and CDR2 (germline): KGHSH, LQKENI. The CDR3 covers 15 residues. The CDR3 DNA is TGTGCCAGCTCACCCGGGGCAGCAACTAATGAAAAACTGTTTTTT. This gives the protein CASSPGAATNEKLFF.

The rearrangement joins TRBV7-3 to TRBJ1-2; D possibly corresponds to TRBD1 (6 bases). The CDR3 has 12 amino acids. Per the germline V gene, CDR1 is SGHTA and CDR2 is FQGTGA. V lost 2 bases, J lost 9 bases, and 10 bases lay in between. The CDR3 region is CASSLGDRSYTF. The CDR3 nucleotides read TGTGCCAGCAGCTTAGGAGACAGGAGCTACACCTTC. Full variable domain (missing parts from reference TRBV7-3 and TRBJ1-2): GAGVSQTPSNKVTEKGKYVELRCDPISGHTALYWYRQSLGQGPEFLIYFQGTGAADDSGLPNDRFFAVRPEGSVSTLKIQRTERGDSAVYLCASSLGDRSYTFGSGTRLTVV.

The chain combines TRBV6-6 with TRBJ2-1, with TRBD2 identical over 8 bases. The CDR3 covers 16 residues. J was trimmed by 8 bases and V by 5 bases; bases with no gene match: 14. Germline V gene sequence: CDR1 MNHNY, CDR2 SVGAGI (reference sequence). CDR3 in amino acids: CASSQGLGLGGDEQFF. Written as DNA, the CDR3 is TGTGCCAGCAGTCAAGGGTTGGGACTAGGCGGGGATGAGCAGTTCTTC.

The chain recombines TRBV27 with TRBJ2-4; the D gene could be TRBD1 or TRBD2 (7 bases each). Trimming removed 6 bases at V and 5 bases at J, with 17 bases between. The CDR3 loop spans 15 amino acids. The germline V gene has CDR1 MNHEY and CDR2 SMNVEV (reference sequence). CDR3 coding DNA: TGTGCCAGCAGCCTAAGGGCAGGGGGGGAAAACATTCAGTACTTC. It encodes CASSLRAGGENIQYF.

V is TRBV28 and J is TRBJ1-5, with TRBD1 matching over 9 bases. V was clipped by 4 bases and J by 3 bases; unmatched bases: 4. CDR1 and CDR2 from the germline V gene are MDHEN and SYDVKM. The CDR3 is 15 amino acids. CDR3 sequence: CASSWWDRVNQPQHF. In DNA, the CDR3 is TGTGCCAGCAGTTGGTGGGACAGGGTCAATCAGCCCCAGCATTTT.

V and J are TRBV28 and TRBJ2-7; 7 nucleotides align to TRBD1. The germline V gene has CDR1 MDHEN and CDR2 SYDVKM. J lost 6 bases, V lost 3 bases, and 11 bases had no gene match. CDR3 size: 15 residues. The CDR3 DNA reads TGTGCCAGCAGTTTGCCGACAGGGACGAGGGTCGAGCAGTACTTC. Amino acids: CASSLPTGTRVEQYF.

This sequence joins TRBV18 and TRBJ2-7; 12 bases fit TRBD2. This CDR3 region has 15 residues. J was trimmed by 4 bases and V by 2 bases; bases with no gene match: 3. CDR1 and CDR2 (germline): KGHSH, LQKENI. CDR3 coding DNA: TGTGCCAGCTCACCAGGACTAGCGGGGATGTACGAGCAGTACTTC. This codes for CASSPGLAGMYEQYF.

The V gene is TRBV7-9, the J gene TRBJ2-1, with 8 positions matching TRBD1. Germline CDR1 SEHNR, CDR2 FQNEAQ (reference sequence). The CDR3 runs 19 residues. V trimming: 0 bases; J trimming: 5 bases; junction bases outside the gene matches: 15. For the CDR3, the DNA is TGTGCCAGCAGCTTAGCTCCCGGGGGAAGGACAGGGACAGACAATGAGCAGTTCTTC. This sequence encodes CASSLAPGGRTGTDNEQFF.

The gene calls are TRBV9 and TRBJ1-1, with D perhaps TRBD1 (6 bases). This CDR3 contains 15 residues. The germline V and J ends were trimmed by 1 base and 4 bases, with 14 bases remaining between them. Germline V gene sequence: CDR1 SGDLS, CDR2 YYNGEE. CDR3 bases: TGTGCCAGCAGCGTAAGGTCTGACAGGCCCACTGAAGCTTTCTTT. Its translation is CASSVRSDRPTEAFF.

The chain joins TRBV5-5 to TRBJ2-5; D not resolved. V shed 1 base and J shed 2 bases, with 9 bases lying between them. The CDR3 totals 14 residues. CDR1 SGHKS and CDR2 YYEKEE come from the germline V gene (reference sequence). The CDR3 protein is CASSLLAGQETQYF. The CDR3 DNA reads TGTGCCAGCAGCTTGTTGGCAGGACAAGAGACCCAGTACTTC.

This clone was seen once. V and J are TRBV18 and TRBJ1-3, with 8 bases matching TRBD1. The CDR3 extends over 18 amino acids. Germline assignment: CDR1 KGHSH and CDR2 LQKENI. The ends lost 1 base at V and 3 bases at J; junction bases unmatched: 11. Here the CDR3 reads CASSPLISQGARGNTIYF. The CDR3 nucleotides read TGTGCCAGCTCACCACTAATTTCGCAGGGGGCGCGTGGAAACACCATATATTTT.

CDR3 sequence: CASSQSGRIYEQYF. The DNA of the CDR3 is TGCGCCAGCAGCCAGTCGGGACGCATATACGAGCAGTACTTC. The genes are TRBV4-1 and TRBJ2-7; D may match TRBD1 or TRBD2 (5 bases each). The germline V gene has CDR1 MGHRA and CDR2 YSYEKL. The germline V and J ends were trimmed by 3 bases and 4 bases, with 13 bases remaining between them. This CDR3 has 14 amino acids.

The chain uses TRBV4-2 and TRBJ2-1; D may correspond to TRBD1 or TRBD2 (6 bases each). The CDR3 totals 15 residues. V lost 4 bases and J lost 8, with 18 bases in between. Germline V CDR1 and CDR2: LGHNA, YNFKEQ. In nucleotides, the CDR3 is TGTGCCAGCAGCCTAGCAGAACGGGGGCCAGATGAGCAGTTCTTC. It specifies CASSLAERGPDEQFF.